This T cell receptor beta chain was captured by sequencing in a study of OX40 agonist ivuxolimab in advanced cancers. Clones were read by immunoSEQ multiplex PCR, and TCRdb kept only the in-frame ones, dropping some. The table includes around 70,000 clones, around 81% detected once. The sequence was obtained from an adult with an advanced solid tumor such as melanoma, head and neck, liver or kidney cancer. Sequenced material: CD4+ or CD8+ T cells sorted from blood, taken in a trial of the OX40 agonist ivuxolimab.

CDR3 nucleotides: TGTGCCTGGAGTGTGGCCACAGATACGCAGTATTTT. It translates to CAWSVATDTQYF. V usage is TRBV30 and J usage is TRBJ2-3; no firm D call. Germline V gene sequence: CDR1 GTSNPN, CDR2 SVGIG (reference sequence). The CDR3 is 12 amino acids. Trimming removed 0 bases from V and 2 bases from J, with 3 bases in between.